These 28 T cell receptor beta chains share one sample of origin, sequenced in a study of blood T cell repertoires in COVID-19. TCRdb keeps only in-frame clones here, not all; method: immunoSEQ multiplex PCR. The sample includes 150,000 to 170,000 clones, under 90% of them seen just once. Sequenced material: PBMCs or T cells enriched from blood (not recorded which). These receptors originate from a man aged 50 to 60 who had recovered from COVID-19.

This clone was seen a handful of times. In DNA, the CDR3 is TGCGCCAGCAGCGCGGGACAGACTAACACTGAAGCTTTCTTT. The encoded protein is CASSAGQTNTEAFF. The rearrangement joins TRBV5-1 to TRBJ1-1; TRBD1 matches at 7 bases. J lost 2 bases, V lost 4 bases, and 5 bases had no gene match. Germline loops: CDR1 SGHRS, CDR2 YFSETQ. The CDR3 spans 14 residues.

The J gene is TRBJ2-7, the V gene TRBV7-2; 9 bases map to TRBD2. CDR1 and CDR2 from the germline V gene are SGHTA and FQGNSA. The junction had 5 bases not matched to a gene; V was cut back by 1 base and J by 4 bases. CDR3 length: 15 amino acids. The CDR3 region has the DNA TGTGCCAGCAGCTTAGAGGCGGGGGGGCAATACGAGCAGTACTTC. The encoded protein is CASSLEAGGQYEQYF.

This chain joins TRBV29-1 and TRBJ1-4, with 8 positions matching TRBD1. The CDR3 sequence is 13 residues long. Per germline, CDR1 SQVTM and CDR2 ANQGSEA. Trimming took 7 bases from V and 1 from J; bases not matched to a gene: 2. The CDR3 loop is CSAGQGTNEKLFF. CDR3 sequence (DNA): TGCAGCGCTGGACAGGGAACTAATGAAAAACTGTTTTTT. The entire variable domain, with the rest obtained from reference TRBV29-1 and TRBJ1-4, is as follows: SAVISQKPSRDICQRGTSLTIQCQVDSQVTMMFWYRQQPGQSLTLIATANQGSEATYESGFVIDKFPISRPNLTFSTLTVSNMSPEDSSIYLCSAGQGTNEKLFFGSGTQLSVL.

The chain combines TRBV10-3 with TRBJ1-2; 9 bases match TRBD1. Germline loops: CDR1 ENHRY, CDR2 SYGVKD. Trimming at V came to 7 bases and at J to 3 bases, leaving 6 bases not matched to a gene. This CDR3 is 14 amino acids long. The chain's CDR3 is CAINPGQGYYGYTF. For the CDR3, the DNA is TGTGCCATCAACCCGGGACAGGGTTACTATGGCTACACCTTC.

V and J are TRBV5-1 and TRBJ2-1; 11 nucleotides match TRBD2. Per germline, CDR1 SGHRS and CDR2 YFSETQ. With V trimmed by 2 bases and J by 5 bases, 15 bases remained unmatched. This CDR3 has 19 amino acids. CDR3 nucleotides: TGCGCCAGCAGCTTCGCGGGGACTAGCGGACCCGCCGGCCACAATGAGCAGTTCTTC. Amino acid sequence: CASSFAGTSGPAGHNEQFF. Full variable domain (missing parts from reference TRBV5-1 and TRBJ2-1): KAGVTQTPRYLIKTRGQQVTLSCSPISGHRSVSWYQQTPGQGLQFLFEYFSETQRNKGNFPGRFSGRQFSNSRSEMNVSTLELGDSALYLCASSFAGTSGPAGHNEQFFGPGTRLTVL.

The chain carries TRBV30 and TRBJ1-1; D gene unclear. V lost 2 bases and J 1 base, leaving 5 bases between the germline ends. Germline loops: CDR1 GTSNPN, CDR2 SVGIG (reference sequence). The CDR3 length is 12 residues. In nucleotides, the CDR3 is TGTGCCTGGAGTTGGAGGAACACTGAAGCTTTCTTT. This gives the protein CAWSWRNTEAFF.

The V and J genes are TRBV2 and TRBJ1-2, with TRBD1 matching over 9 bases. The CDR3 length is 13 residues. CDR1 SNHLY and CDR2 FYNNEI come from the germline V gene. The junction had 6 bases not matched to a gene; V was cut back by 10 bases and J by 3 bases. Here the CDR3 reads CATTGQGHYGYTF. The CDR3 DNA follows: TGTGCCACCACGGGACAGGGCCACTATGGCTACACCTTC.

This clone was picked up a small number of times. The chain is built from TRBV19 and TRBJ1-5; 10 bases match TRBD1. The V segment lost 6 bases and the J segment 5 bases; nucleotides outside the gene matches: 4. This CDR3 has 14 amino acids. Germline loops: CDR1 LNHDA, CDR2 SQIVND (reference sequence). CDR3 coding DNA: TGTGCCAGTAGCGGACAGGGGGTCTATCAGCCCCAGCATTTT. It encodes CASSGQGVYQPQHF.

V is TRBV4-3 and J is TRBJ1-2, with D maybe TRBD1 (6 bases). The CDR3 runs to 13 residues. The germline V and J ends were trimmed by 2 bases and 4 bases, with 8 bases remaining between them. Germline assignment: CDR1 LGHNA and CDR2 YSLEER. The CDR3: CASSQQGIYGYTF. The DNA for the CDR3 is TGCGCCAGCAGCCAACAGGGGATCTATGGCTACACCTTC.

This rearrangement joins TRBV3-1 (or the pseudogene TRBV3-2) to TRBJ2-7; 9 positions match TRBD2. CDR1 is LGHDT, CDR2 YNNKEL, per germline (reference sequence). J was trimmed by 5 bases and V by 4 bases; bases with no gene match: 9. The CDR3 spans 15 residues. This chain's CDR3 is CASSPSSGDFDEQYF. The CDR3 region has the DNA TGTGCCAGCAGCCCTTCTAGCGGGGACTTTGACGAGCAGTACTTC.

The chain recombines TRBV6-5 with TRBJ1-2, with 12 bases that match TRBD1. Germline values: CDR1 MNHEY, CDR2 SVGAGI. The J segment lost 7 bases and the V segment lost 6 bases, leaving 6 bases of the junction unmatched. This CDR3 is 14 amino acids long. The CDR3 spells CASSIRDRGPGYTF. The CDR3 DNA reads TGTGCCAGCAGCATCCGGGACAGGGGGCCTGGCTACACCTTC.

The V call is TRBV9, the J call TRBJ1-3, with a tentative D call TRBD1 (6 bases). V dropped 0 bases and J dropped 2 bases, with 6 bases sitting between them. This CDR3 is built from 14 residues. Germline V gene lookup returns CDR1 SGDLS and CDR2 YYNGEE. Here the CDR3 DNA reads TGTGCCAGCAGCGTAGACAGGGCTGGAAACACCATATATTTT. Translation gives CASSVDRAGNTIYF.

There are a few counts of this clone. V gene TRBV2 combines with J gene TRBJ1-6; 9 positions agree with TRBD1. Germline CDR1 is SNHLY and CDR2 is FYNNEI. Unmatched junction bases numbered 4, after V lost 7 bases and J lost 9 bases. This CDR3 is 13 amino acids long. CDR3 nucleotide sequence: TGTGCCAGCAAAGGGACAGGGACTTCACCCCTCCACTTT. Residues: CASKGTGTSPLHF. The entire variable domain, with the rest obtained from reference TRBV2 and TRBJ1-6, is as follows: EPEVTQTPSHQVTQMGQEVILRCVPISNHLYFYWYRQILGQKVEFLVSFYNNEISEKSEIFDDQFSVERPDGSNFTLKIRSTKLEDSAMYFCASKGTGTSPLHFGNGTRLTVT.

The rearrangement uses TRBV29-1 and TRBJ2-3; D not certain. Germline V gene data show CDR1 as SQVTM and CDR2 as ANQGSEA. The CDR3 covers 12 residues. Deletions cut 6 bases from V and 1 base from J, with 8 bases between. Here the CDR3 reads CSVRTGTDTQYF. The CDR3 DNA is TGCAGCGTCCGAACAGGCACAGATACGCAGTATTTT.

The CDR3 nucleotides read TGTGCCAGCAGCTTATTGGCCGCAGCGGGTTTACGCTCCTACAATGAGCAGTTCTTC. It translates to CASSLLAAAGLRSYNEQFF. The rearrangement joins TRBV11-2 to TRBJ2-1; a weak D match, TRBD2 (6 bases). V lost 2 bases to trimming and J lost 0 bases, with 20 bases between them. This CDR3 is built from 19 residues. Germline CDR1 SGHAT, CDR2 FQNNGV.

The CDR3 DNA sequence: TGTGCCAGCAGCCAATTTCCGGGTTCGGACGAGCAGTACTTC. As protein: CASSQFPGSDEQYF. The J gene is TRBJ2-7, the V gene TRBV16, with D uncertain. CDR1 is KGHSY, CDR2 FQNENV, per germline. The V end was cut by 1 base, the J end by 5 bases, with 12 bases between. CDR3 length: 14 amino acids.

This CDR3 reads CASSYWEQGDNSPLHF. In nucleotides, the CDR3 is TGTGCCAGCAGTTACTGGGAACAGGGGGACAATTCACCCCTCCACTTT. The chain uses TRBV6-2 or TRBV6-3 and TRBJ1-6; 8 bases agree with TRBD1. The J segment lost 7 bases and the V segment lost 1 base, leaving 6 bases of the junction unmatched. The germline V gene encodes CDR1 MNHEY and CDR2 SVGEGT. The CDR3 runs to 16 residues.

The chain combines TRBV2 with TRBJ2-4; TRBD1 is a possible D gene (6 bases). Germline V lookup: CDR1 SNHLY, CDR2 FYNNEI. Trimming stripped 6 bases from V and 0 bases from J, with 15 bases between. This CDR3 comprises 16 residues. The CDR3 is CASSRYRALAKNIQYF. DNA for the CDR3: TGTGCCAGCAGCCGTTACAGGGCTCTAGCCAAAAACATTCAGTACTTC.

The rearrangement uses TRBV14 and TRBJ2-2; perhaps TRBD1 as D (5 bases). Deletions cut 0 bases from V and 4 bases from J, with 9 bases between. Per the germline V gene, CDR1 is SGHDN and CDR2 is FVKESK. CDR3 length: 15 residues. CDR3 DNA sequence: TGTGCCAGCAGCCAAGACAGGGTCGTCACCGGGGAGCTGTTTTTT. Translating it yields CASSQDRVVTGELFF. The full variable domain, rest sourced from reference TRBV14 and TRBJ2-2, is EAGVTQFPSHSVIEKGQTVTLRCDPISGHDNLYWYRRVMGKEIKFLLHFVKESKQDESGMPNNRFLAERTGGTYSTLKVQPAELEDSGVYFCASSQDRVVTGELFFGEGSRLTVL.

J is TRBJ2-3 and V is TRBV5-1; D may be TRBD2 (5 bases). The germline gives CDR1 SGHRS, CDR2 YFSETQ. CDR3 size: 13 residues. Trimming shortened V by 2 bases and J by 5 bases, and 9 bases separated the two germline ends. In nucleotides, the CDR3 is TGCGCCAGCAGCTTCGGGGATAGAGATACGCAGTATTTT. Its translation is CASSFGDRDTQYF.

This chain uses TRBV19 with TRBJ1-1, with D perhaps matching TRBD1 (6 bases). Germline V gene lookup returns CDR1 LNHDA and CDR2 SQIVND (reference sequence). The CDR3 totals 14 residues. V was pared by 7 bases and J by 6 bases, with 18 bases between. CDR3 nucleotide sequence: TGTGCCAGTAATACACAGGGCCAAGGCGCTGAAGCTTTCTTT. Translation gives CASNTQGQGAEAFF.

This chain connects TRBV3-1 (or the pseudogene TRBV3-2) to TRBJ1-6; no reliable D call. With 8 bases removed from V and 10 bases from J, the gap between germline ends came to 12 bases. This CDR3 has 12 residues. Germline loops: CDR1 LGHDT, CDR2 YNNKEL (reference sequence). CDR3 region: CASANSGSPLHF. CDR3 bases: TGTGCCAGCGCTAACTCGGGGTCACCCCTCCACTTT.

CDR3 residues: CASSEELAGPQYF. The CDR3 nucleotides are TGTGCCAGCAGTGAAGAGCTAGCGGGCCCCCAGTACTTC. V and J are TRBV2 and TRBJ2-5; 8 nucleotides agree with TRBD2. Germline CDR1 SNHLY, CDR2 FYNNEI. The V gene end was trimmed by 1 base and the J gene end by 9 bases; junction bases not matched to a gene: 4. The CDR3 covers 13 residues.

The chain joins TRBV27 to TRBJ1-3, with D hard to call. The CDR3 is made up of 16 amino acids. Germline V lookup: CDR1 MNHEY, CDR2 SMNVEV (reference sequence). V was pared by 5 bases and J by 7 bases, with 21 bases between. The CDR3 region has the DNA TGTGCCAGCAGTCCCCGACCGACAAGCTGGAAGAACACCATATATTTT. Encoded protein: CASSPRPTSWKNTIYF.

The chain links TRBV6-2 or TRBV6-3 to TRBJ2-1; 16 bases are shared with TRBD2. V lost 5 bases, J lost 10 bases, and 14 bases stayed unmatched. CDR1 is MNHEY, CDR2 SVGEGT, per germline. This CDR3 has 18 residues. CDR3 in DNA: TGTGCCAGCAGTCTCCTACCGGGACTAGCGGGGGGGCGAGGCGAGCAGTTCTTC. Translation gives CASSLLPGLAGGRGEQFF.

This clone was seen just once. This sequence joins TRBV7-9 and TRBJ2-3; D perhaps matches TRBD1 (5 bases). The germline gives CDR1 SEHNR, CDR2 FQNEAQ (reference sequence). V was trimmed by 2 bases and J by 3 bases, leaving 15 bases between them. This CDR3 is built from 16 residues. The CDR3 sequence is CASSLFGGRVTDTQYF. The CDR3 region has the DNA TGTGCCAGCAGCTTATTTGGCGGCAGGGTTACAGATACGCAGTATTTT.

V and J are TRBV10-3 and TRBJ2-7, with a tentative D call TRBD1 (6 bases). CDR1 is ENHRY and CDR2 is SYGVKD in the germline V gene. The CDR3 totals 12 residues. Trimming removed 2 bases at V and 13 bases at J, with 15 bases between. The CDR3 DNA reads TGTGCCATCAGTGAGGGGGACATCCGTTTTTACTTC. Its translation is CAISEGDIRFYF.

The chain employs TRBV6-5 and TRBJ1-2, with 9 nucleotides matching TRBD1. The germline V gene encodes CDR1 MNHEY and CDR2 SVGAGI. This CDR3 is 14 amino acids long. The trim removed 7 bases at V and 5 bases at J, leaving 8 bases unmatched. The CDR3 nucleotides read TGTGCCAGCACTAGCCCGACAGGGGGTTATGGCTACACCTTC. Translation: CASTSPTGGYGYTF.